This section outlines one TCR beta chain sequence together with its context. Its antigen specificity is not known. The data originate from a study of T cells expressing NK-cell markers (dated by TCRdb to the early 2020s). General notes on the study: TCR beta-chain repertoires were profiled in sorted CD3+CD56+NKG2C+, CD3+CD56+NKG2C- and CD3+CD56-NKG2C+ T-cell subsets from about 8 donors. Sequencing of the libraries produced 2 x 150 bp reads on Illumina HiSeq 2000/2500, MiSeq or NextSeq. All eight donors whose samples were sequenced were randomly selected healthy volunteers, three of them men and five women. Of the eight sequenced donors, seven were found to be HCMV-seropositive and one was found to be HCMV-seronegative. On the study overall, not on this receptor specifically: Whether the expanded NKG2C-expressing T cell clones were specific for HCMV antigens was left unclear. Those dominant clonotypes were again the most abundant among CD3+CD56-NKG2C+ cells in a few donors, at about 25-60.1%. In five to seven donors, the dominant CD3+CD56+NKG2C+ clonotypes were among the top 10 CD8+ clonotypes and accounted for about 1.0-7.0% of CD8+ T cells.

The sequencer was an Illumina HiSeq 2000. 5'RACE template switching, by which a universal primer site and unique molecular identifiers were added, was used to make TCR beta cDNA libraries. Priming for cDNA synthesis came from the TCR beta constant segment, and two successive PCR amplification steps followed. In the authors' own workflow: MIGEC was used to demultiplex reads and group the reads by UMI, and MiTCR was used to assemble and quantify clonotypes. To remove erroneous sequences, TCR cDNA sequences were retained only when supported by two or more reads. The tcR package was used for downstream repertoire analysis, and clonotypes were matched across fractions by CDR3 nucleotide sequence plus V segment. Antigen specificity was annotated against VDJdb with VDJmatch, allowing one amino acid substitution in CDR3. One entry per CDR3 protein sequence results from the TCRdb reprocessing of the reads, with DNA left out. These V and J calls derive from TCRdb rather than the authors' analysis. The sample has roughly 160,000 distinct CDR3 sequences on record. About a fifth of the sample rests with the top ten.

Including cysteine and phenylalanine, the CDR3 has 15 amino acids. No DNA sequence was recorded. Looking up the germline V gene yields CDR1 SGHRS and CDR2 YFSETQ. HCMV serostatus was determined by detecting HCMV-specific IgG in serum with a commercial ELISA kit. Ficoll density gradient centrifugation was used to isolate peripheral blood mononuclear cells from blood. The rearrangement combines TRBV5-1 with TRBJ2-7; lacking DNA, the TRBD1 call made by TCRdb goes unchecked. The source material was blood T cells: a sorted CD56 or NKG2C T cell subset, CD4+ or CD8+ T cells, or bulk PBMC T cells (not recorded which). This TCR was sampled from a woman between 18 and 70 years old in good health. The CDR3 region: CASSGTEGGSYEQYF.